The source of this T cell receptor (beta chain) is a study of PD-1 blockade in classical Hodgkin lymphoma. Study observations and caveats: TCR diversity at baseline was reported to be reduced in newly diagnosed patients relative to healthy donors. By C4D1, CD4+ diversity increased significantly, especially in complete responders.

As regards this clone: Its antigen is not known.

Exposure to brentuximab vedotin varied, and each patient had relapsed following autologous stem cell transplantation. Best responses included complete response and partial response; otherwise, the best response was progressive disease. Here immunoSEQ multiplex PCR was the method, and the copy in TCRdb shows in-frame clones only, minus some. The table shows about 36,000 clones, with about 70% occurring only once. The source material was peripheral blood mononuclear cells (PBMCs), sampled before the second cycle of nivolumab. The sequence came from a human donor with classical Hodgkin lymphoma.

The CDR3 loop reads CASSSSVGAPSYDEQYF. CDR3 bases: TGTGCCAGCAGTTCAAGTGTGGGGGCGCCGTCCTACGACGAGCAGTACTTC. J is TRBJ2-7 and V is TRBV9; the D gene is possibly TRBD1 (6 bases). Germline V gene lookup returns CDR1 SGDLS and CDR2 YYNGEE. Trimming shortened V by 5 bases and J by 5 bases, and 26 bases separated the two germline ends. The CDR3 runs to 17 residues.